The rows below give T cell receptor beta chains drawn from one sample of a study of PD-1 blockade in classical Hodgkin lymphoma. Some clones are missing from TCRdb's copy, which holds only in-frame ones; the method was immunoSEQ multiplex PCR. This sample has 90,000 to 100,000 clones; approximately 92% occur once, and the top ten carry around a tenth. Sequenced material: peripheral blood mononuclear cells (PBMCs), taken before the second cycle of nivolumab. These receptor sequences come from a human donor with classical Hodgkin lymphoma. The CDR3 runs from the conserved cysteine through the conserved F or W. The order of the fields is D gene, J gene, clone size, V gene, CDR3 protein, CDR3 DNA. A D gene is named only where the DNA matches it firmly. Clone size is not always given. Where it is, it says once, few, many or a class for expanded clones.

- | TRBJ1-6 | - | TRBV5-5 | CASSNASSYNSPLHF | TGTGCCAGCAGTAACGCGAGCTCCTATAATTCACCCCTCCACTTT
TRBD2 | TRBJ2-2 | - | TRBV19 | CASSIISGSLSGELFF | TGTGCCAGTAGTATTATCAGCGGGAGTCTTTCCGGGGAGCTGTTTTTT
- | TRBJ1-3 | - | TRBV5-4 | CASSLDGGWNTIYF | TGTGCCAGCAGCTTGGACGGGGGATGGAACACCATATATTTT
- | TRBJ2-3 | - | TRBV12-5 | CASGRGGPTTDTQYF | TGTGCTAGTGGTAGGGGGGGGCCGACCACAGATACGCAGTATTTT
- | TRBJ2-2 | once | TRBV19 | CASTPGRGQVTGELFF | TGTGCCAGTACCCCGGGGAGGGGGCAGGTCACCGGGGAGCTGTTTTTT
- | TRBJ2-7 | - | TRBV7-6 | CASSSRRGGSYEQYF | TGTGCCAGCAGCTCCCGCAGGGGGGGTTCCTACGAGCAGTACTTC
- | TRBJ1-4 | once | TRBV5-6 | CASSPQATNEKLFF | TGTGCCAGCAGCCCCCAGGCAACTAATGAAAAACTGTTTTTT
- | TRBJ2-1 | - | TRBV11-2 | CASGHGPSPQFF | TGTGCCAGCGGGCACGGTCCTTCCCCCCAGTTCTTC
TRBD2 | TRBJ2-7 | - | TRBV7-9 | CASSPGTSGPPIWYF | TGTGCCAGCAGCCCCGGGACTAGCGGGCCCCCCATTTGGTACTTC
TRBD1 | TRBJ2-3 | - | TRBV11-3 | CASSRQGSGSGDTQYF | TGTGCCAGCAGCCGACAGGGTAGTGGGTCGGGAGATACGCAGTATTTT
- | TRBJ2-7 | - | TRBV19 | CASSIGRNGDEQYF | TGTGCCAGTAGTATAGGGAGAAACGGGGACGAGCAGTACTTC
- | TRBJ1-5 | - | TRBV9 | CASSGGGQNQPQHF | TGTGCCAGCAGCGGTGGGGGCCAAAATCAGCCCCAGCATTTT
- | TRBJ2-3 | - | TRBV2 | CASSPRSYGDTQYF | TGTGCCAGCAGTCCCCGGTCTTATGGAGATACGCAGTATTTT
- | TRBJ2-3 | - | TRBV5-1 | CASSTLAGISDTQYF | TGCGCCAGCAGCACTTTAGCAGGAATCTCAGATACGCAGTATTTT